The subject of this entry is one TCR beta chain. Its antigen is not known. At one end, the junction sequence differs from germline, possibly due to a read error. Sequenced by immunoSEQ multiplex PCR; TCRdb stores in-frame clones only, minus some. The sample has some 2,100,000 clones; approximately 96% are singletons. These data belong to a study of shared clonotypes between healthy human individuals. Overall study context: Per donor, three plates held CD4 naive cells, three held CD4 memory, two held CD8 naive and one held CD8 memory. Study-wide findings and caveats: Sharing across four donors was highest in naive CD4 (roughly 5%) and lowest in memory CD8 (approximately 0.4%).

Memory CD4+ cells were the fraction left after CD45RA+ naive selection. CDR1 KGHSH and CDR2 LQKENI come from the germline V gene. This CDR3 has 17 residues. The genes are TRBV18 and TRBJ2-6; either TRBD1 or TRBD2 may supply D (6 bases each). This receptor was identified in a man younger than 30 in good health. Sequenced: naive CD4+ T cells sorted from blood. As for subset: CD45RA+ positively selected. The CDR3 protein is CASSPRDGGSEANVLTF. The CDR3, as DNA: TGTGCCAGCTCACCCCGGGACGGGGGCTCTGAGGCCAACGTCCTGACTTTC.